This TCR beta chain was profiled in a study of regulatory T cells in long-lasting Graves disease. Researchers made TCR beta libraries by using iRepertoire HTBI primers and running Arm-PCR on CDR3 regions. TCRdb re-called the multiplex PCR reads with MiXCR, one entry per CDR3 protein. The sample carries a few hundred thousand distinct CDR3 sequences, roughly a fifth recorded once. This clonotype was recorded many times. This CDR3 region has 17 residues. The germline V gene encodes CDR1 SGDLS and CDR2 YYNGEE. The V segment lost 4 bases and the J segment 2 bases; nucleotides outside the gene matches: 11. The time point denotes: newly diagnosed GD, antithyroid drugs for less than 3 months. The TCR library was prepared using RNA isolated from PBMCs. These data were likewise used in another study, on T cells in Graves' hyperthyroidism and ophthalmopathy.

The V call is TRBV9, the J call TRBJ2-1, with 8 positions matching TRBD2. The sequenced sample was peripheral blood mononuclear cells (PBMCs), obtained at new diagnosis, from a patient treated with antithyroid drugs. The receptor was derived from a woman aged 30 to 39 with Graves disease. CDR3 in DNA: TGTGCCAGCAGCCCCCGGACTAGCTTCGAGACCTACAATGAGCAGTTCTTC. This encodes CASSPRTSFETYNEQFF.